These 22 T cell receptor beta chains share one sample of origin, sequenced in a study of blood T cell repertoires in COVID-19. Sequencing was performed with immunoSEQ multiplex PCR; in TCRdb, only in-frame clones are kept and a portion is missing. The table includes about 360,000 clones, more than 75% detected once. Sequenced: PBMCs or T cells enriched from blood (not recorded which). The receptor set was obtained from a middle-aged man in a cohort exposed to, infected with or recovered from COVID-19 (not recorded which).

This clone turned up a few times. The chain is built from TRBV28 and TRBJ1-2; D is possibly TRBD1 (5 bases). This CDR3 comprises 16 residues. Per germline, CDR1 MDHEN and CDR2 SYDVKM. V was trimmed by 3 bases and J by 0 bases, leaving 14 bases between them. CDR3 region: CASSFGSPQANYGYTF. As DNA, the CDR3 is TGTGCCAGCAGTTTTGGCTCTCCACAGGCTAACTATGGCTACACCTTC.

V is TRBV2 and J is TRBJ1-5; D is possibly TRBD1 (5 bases). V was pared by 6 bases and J by 6 bases, with 12 bases between. Germline loops: CDR1 SNHLY, CDR2 FYNNEI. CDR3 size: 13 residues. The CDR3 nucleotides are TGTGCCAGCAGCCTGGGGGGTATTCAGCCCCAGCATTTT. This sequence encodes CASSLGGIQPQHF.

This clone came up a few times. The rearrangement links TRBV3-1 (or the pseudogene TRBV3-2) to TRBJ2-5; possibly TRBD2 for D (5 bases). The germline V gene encodes CDR1 LGHDT and CDR2 YNNKEL (reference sequence). The CDR3 totals 12 residues. The ends were cut back, 3 bases at V and 3 bases at J, with 5 bases in the middle. The CDR3 coding sequence is TGTGCCAGCAGCCAGCGGGAAGAGACCCAGTACTTC. It specifies CASSQREETQYF.

This chain connects TRBV19 to TRBJ2-3, with 8 bases identical to TRBD2. This CDR3 is built from 14 residues. Germline CDR1 LNHDA, CDR2 SQIVND (reference sequence). The J segment lost 6 bases and the V segment lost 7 bases, leaving 9 bases of the junction unmatched. This chain's CDR3 is CASTREGLFDTQYF. Written as DNA, the CDR3 is TGTGCCAGTACCCGGGAGGGCCTTTTCGATACGCAGTATTTT.

The chain has TRBV19 and TRBJ1-1; maybe TRBD1 (5 bases). The V gene lost 3 bases and the J gene lost 4 bases, with 9 bases spanning the gap. The CDR3 consists of 13 residues. Per the germline V gene, CDR1 is LNHDA and CDR2 is SQIVND (reference sequence). The CDR3 region is CASSISRATEAFF. The CDR3 DNA is TGTGCCAGTAGTATCTCCAGGGCCACTGAAGCTTTCTTT.

CDR3 in DNA: TGTGCCAGCAGTCAGAAGGAGAGCAGTTCCCAGCATTTT. It specifies CASSQKESSSQHF. The chain recombines TRBV6-5 with TRBJ1-5; D gene uncertain. The CDR3 loop spans 13 amino acids. Germline CDR1 reads MNHEY; CDR2 reads SVGAGI. Trimming removed 5 bases at V and 11 bases at J, with 16 bases between.

The rearrangement links TRBV4-1 to TRBJ1-2, with 8 bases identical to TRBD1. Germline loops: CDR1 MGHRA, CDR2 YSYEKL. V shed 1 base, J shed 6 bases, and the junction held 4 bases outside the gene matches. This CDR3 is built from 14 residues. The CDR3 protein is CASSQGGQGDGYTF. Written as DNA, the CDR3 is TGCGCCAGCAGCCAAGGAGGACAGGGTGATGGCTACACCTTC.

The gene calls are TRBV25-1 and TRBJ2-2; the D is unclear. Trimming stripped 2 bases from V and 0 bases from J, with 10 bases between. Germline-derived CDR1 and CDR2 are MGHDK and SYGVNS. There are 16 residues in the CDR3. CDR3 sequence (DNA): TGTGCCAGCAGTGAAAGTGTGGGCGCGAACACCGGGGAGCTGTTTTTT. Amino acid sequence: CASSESVGANTGELFF.

This chain's CDR3 is CAWSRGSQETQYF. CDR3 in DNA: TGTGCCTGGAGTCGGGGGTCCCAAGAGACCCAGTACTTC. The chain is built from TRBV30 and TRBJ2-5; possible D gene TRBD2, 6 bases. Trimming shortened V by 2 bases and J by 1 base, and 8 bases separated the two germline ends. This CDR3 comprises 13 residues. The germline V gene has CDR1 GTSNPN and CDR2 SVGIG (reference sequence).

This chain connects TRBV7-2 to TRBJ2-3, with D possibly TRBD2 on 5 matching bases. The germline gives CDR1 SGHTA, CDR2 FQGNSA. The ends were cut back, 0 bases at V and 4 bases at J, with 11 bases in the middle. The CDR3 is made up of 15 amino acids. The CDR3 is CASSLAGAVADTQYF. The CDR3 region has the DNA TGTGCCAGCAGCTTAGCGGGAGCTGTTGCAGATACGCAGTATTTT.

This chain links TRBV2 with TRBJ1-5; D might be TRBD1 (6 bases). CDR1 and CDR2 from the germline V gene are SNHLY and FYNNEI. V dropped 7 bases and J dropped 0 bases, with 10 bases sitting between them. The CDR3 has 14 amino acids. The CDR3 spells CASTDSYSNQPQHF. DNA of the CDR3: TGTGCCAGCACGGACAGTTATAGCAATCAGCCCCAGCATTTT.

The chain has TRBV7-2 and TRBJ2-7; 8 bases fit TRBD2. This CDR3 contains 17 residues. Germline values: CDR1 SGHTA, CDR2 FQGNSA. Germline trimming cut 3 bases from V and 2 bases from J; bases unmatched to any gene: 12. In DNA, the CDR3 is TGTGCCAGCAGCTTTCGTTATTTAGCGGGAATAACCTACGAGCAGTACTTC. Amino acids: CASSFRYLAGITYEQYF.

The chain is built from TRBV18 and TRBJ1-1, with no clear D. This CDR3 has 14 amino acids. The V end was cut by 6 bases, the J end by 1 base, with 12 bases between. Germline V gene lookup returns CDR1 KGHSH and CDR2 LQKENI. The CDR3, as DNA: TGTGCCAGCTCCCTCGCCAGTCGGAACACTGAAGCTTTCTTT. As protein: CASSLASRNTEAFF. Full variable domain (rest looked up from reference TRBV18 and TRBJ1-1): NAGVMQNPRHLVRRRGQEARLRCSPMKGHSHVYWYRQLPEEGLKFMVYLQKENIIDESGMPKERFSAEFPKEGPSILRIQQVVRGDSAAYFCASSLASRNTEAFFGQGTRLTVV.

The chain is built from TRBV15 and TRBJ1-5, with D hard to call. This CDR3 spans 12 amino acids. Germline-derived CDR1 and CDR2 are LNHNV and YYDKDF (reference sequence). Trimming shortened V by 0 bases and J by 15 bases, and 12 bases separated the two germline ends. This chain's CDR3 is CATSRDGEALHF. DNA of the CDR3: TGTGCCACCAGCAGAGATGGGGAGGCCCTGCATTTT.

This sequence joins TRBV2 and TRBJ1-1, with unresolved D. The CDR3 sequence is 13 residues long. V was shortened by 6 bases and J by 1 base, with 9 bases between the two germline ends. Germline lookup yields CDR1 SNHLY and CDR2 FYNNEI. CDR3 sequence: CASSARQNTEAFF. DNA of the CDR3: TGTGCCAGCAGCGCGCGGCAGAACACTGAAGCTTTCTTT.

This clone has just a few counts. This rearrangement joins TRBV5-6 to TRBJ1-2; 7 nucleotides match TRBD1. The germline gives CDR1 SGHDT, CDR2 YYEEEE. With 4 bases clipped from V and 5 bases from J, the junction kept 14 bases outside the gene matches. The CDR3 has 16 residues. CDR3 nucleotides: TGTGCCAGCAGCCCGGGACAGATAACATCCCTTTATGGCTACACCTTC. Encoded protein: CASSPGQITSLYGYTF.

The rearrangement joins TRBV6-5 to TRBJ2-6; D may be TRBD2 (5 bases). V dropped 5 bases and J dropped 1 base, with 6 bases sitting between them. This CDR3 spans 14 amino acids. CDR1 is MNHEY and CDR2 is SVGAGI in the germline V gene. DNA of the CDR3: TGTGCCAGCAGTACTAGTTCTGGGGCCAACGTCCTGACTTTC. Amino acids: CASSTSSGANVLTF.

The chain is built from TRBV7-3 and TRBJ2-5, with D possibly matching TRBD2 (5 bases). CDR3 size: 12 residues. V was shortened by 2 bases and J by 4 bases, with 5 bases between the two germline ends. Looked up from germline, CDR1 is SGHTA and CDR2 is FQGTGA. CDR3 bases: TGTGCCAGCAGCTTACGGGGAGAGACCCAGTACTTC. This sequence encodes CASSLRGETQYF. Full variable domain (rest looked up from reference TRBV7-3 and TRBJ2-5): GAGVSQTPSNKVTEKGKYVELRCDPISGHTALYWYRQSLGQGPEFLIYFQGTGAADDSGLPNDRFFAVRPEGSVSTLKIQRTERGDSAVYLCASSLRGETQYFGPGTRLLVL.

The chain recombines TRBV19 with TRBJ2-4; 10 positions agree with TRBD1. After removal of 3 bases from V and 1 base from J, the junction contained 0 bases not matched to a gene. The CDR3 consists of 15 residues. Germline-derived CDR1 and CDR2 are LNHDA and SQIVND (reference sequence). In DNA form, the CDR3 reads TGTGCCAGTAGTATGGGACAGGGGGCCAAAAACATTCAGTACTTC. It codes for CASSMGQGAKNIQYF.

This clone was found a few times. The chain links TRBV19 to TRBJ1-3; 10 nucleotides align to TRBD1. The CDR3 has 15 residues. With V trimmed by 7 bases and J by 2 bases, 5 bases remained unmatched. Germline CDR1 is LNHDA and CDR2 is SQIVND (reference sequence). The CDR3 here is CASNSGTGAGNTIYF. The CDR3 bases are TGTGCCAGTAATTCCGGGACAGGGGCTGGAAACACCATATATTTT.

The rearrangement uses TRBV6-1 and TRBJ2-1; 9 bases fit TRBD2. Trimming at V came to 4 bases and at J to 3 bases, leaving 7 bases not matched to a gene. CDR1 and CDR2 from the germline V gene are MNHNS and SASEGT. The CDR3 totals 16 residues. The DNA for the CDR3 is TGTGCCAGCAGTGGGGGGGCTAGCGGGAACTACAATGAGCAGTTCTTC. It yields the protein CASSGGASGNYNEQFF.

V gene TRBV10-3 combines with J gene TRBJ1-1; 10 bases line up with TRBD1. There are 16 residues in the CDR3. Germline assignment: CDR1 ENHRY and CDR2 SYGVKD. V was pared by 0 bases and J by 6 bases, with 7 bases of the junction left unmatched. CDR3 amino acids: CAISESEGQGKPEAFF. CDR3 nucleotide sequence: TGTGCCATCAGTGAGTCTGAGGGACAGGGGAAACCTGAAGCTTTCTTT.